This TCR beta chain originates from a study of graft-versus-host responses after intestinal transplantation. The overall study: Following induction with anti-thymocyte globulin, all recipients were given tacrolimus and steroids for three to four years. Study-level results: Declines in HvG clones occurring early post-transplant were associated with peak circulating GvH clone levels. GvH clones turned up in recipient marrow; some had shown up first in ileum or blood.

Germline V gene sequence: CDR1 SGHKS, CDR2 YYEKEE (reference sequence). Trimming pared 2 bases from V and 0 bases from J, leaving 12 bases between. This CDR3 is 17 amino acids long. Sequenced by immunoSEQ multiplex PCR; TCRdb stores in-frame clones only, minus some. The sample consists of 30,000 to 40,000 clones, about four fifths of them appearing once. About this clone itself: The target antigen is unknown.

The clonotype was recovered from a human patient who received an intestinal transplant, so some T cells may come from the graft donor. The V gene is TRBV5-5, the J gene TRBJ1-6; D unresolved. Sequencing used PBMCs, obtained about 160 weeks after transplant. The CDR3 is CASSLSALNSYNSPLHF. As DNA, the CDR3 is TGTGCCAGCAGCTTAAGTGCATTAAACTCCTATAATTCACCCCTCCACTTT.